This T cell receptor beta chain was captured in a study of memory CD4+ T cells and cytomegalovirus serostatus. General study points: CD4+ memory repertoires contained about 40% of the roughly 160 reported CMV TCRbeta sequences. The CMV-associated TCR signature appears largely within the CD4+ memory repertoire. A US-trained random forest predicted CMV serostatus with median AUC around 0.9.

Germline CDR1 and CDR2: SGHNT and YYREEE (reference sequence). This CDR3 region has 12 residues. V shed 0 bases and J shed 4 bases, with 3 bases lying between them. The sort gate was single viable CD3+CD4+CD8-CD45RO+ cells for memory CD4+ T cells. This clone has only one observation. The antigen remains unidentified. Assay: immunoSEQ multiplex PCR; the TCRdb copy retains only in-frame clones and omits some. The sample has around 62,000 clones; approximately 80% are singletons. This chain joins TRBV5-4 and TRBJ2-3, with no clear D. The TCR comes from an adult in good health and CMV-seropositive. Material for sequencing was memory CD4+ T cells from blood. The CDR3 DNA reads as TGTGCCAGCAGCTTGGACCCAGATACGCAGTATTTT. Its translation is CASSLDPDTQYF.